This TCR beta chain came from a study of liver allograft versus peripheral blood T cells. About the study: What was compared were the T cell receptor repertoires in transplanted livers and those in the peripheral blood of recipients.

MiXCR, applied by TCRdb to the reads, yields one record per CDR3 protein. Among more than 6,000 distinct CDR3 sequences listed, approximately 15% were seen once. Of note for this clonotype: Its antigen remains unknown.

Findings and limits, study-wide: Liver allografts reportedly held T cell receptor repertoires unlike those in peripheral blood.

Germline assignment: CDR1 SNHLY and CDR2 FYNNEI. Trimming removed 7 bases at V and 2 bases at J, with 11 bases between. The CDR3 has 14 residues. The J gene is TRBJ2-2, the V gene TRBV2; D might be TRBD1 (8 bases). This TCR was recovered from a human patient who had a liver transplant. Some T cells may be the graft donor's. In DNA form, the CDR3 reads TGTGCCAGCAACAGGGGGGGTAACACCGGGGAGCTGTTTTTT. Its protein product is CASNRGGNTGELFF.